The 22 T cell receptor beta chains presented below share a single source sample, sequenced in a study of blood T cell repertoires in COVID-19 (dated by TCRdb to about 2020). Library preparation was by the immunoSEQ multiplex PCR assay. This immuneACCESS table, as held by TCRdb, lists in-frame sequences with V and J called but not all clones. Of the missing ones, under half trace to an unresolved V gene in checked studies; the others have no known cause. A total of 300,000 or so clones appear in this sample, around nine tenths of them only once. The top ten clonotypes cover around 2.5% of the sample. Source material: PBMCs or T cells enriched from blood (not recorded which). All receptors derive from a man aged 55 to 69 who had recovered from COVID-19.

Remarks on this clone: The junction departs from the called germline gene at one end, perhaps through a read error. The chain recombines TRBV7-9 with TRBJ1-2; the match to TRBD1 covers 7 bases. Germline V gene sequence: CDR1 SEHNR, CDR2 FQNEAQ (reference sequence). This CDR3 has 18 residues. The CDR3 loop reads CASSLDLGRGRVNYGYTF. CDR3 bases: TGTGCCAGCAGTTTAGATCTGGGCAGGGGGAGAGTTAACTATGGCTACACCTTC.

Written as DNA, the CDR3 is TGTGCCAGCAGTTTTGGACAGGGGGGGACCCAGTACTTC. Protein sequence: CASSFGQGGTQYF. V usage is TRBV12-3 or TRBV12-4 and J usage is TRBJ2-5; 10 positions match TRBD1. The CDR3 is made up of 13 amino acids. V shed 3 bases and J 7 bases; nucleotides not matched to a gene: 2.

The CDR3 DNA reads as TGTGCCAGCAGCCAGATCGCCGCTACAGGGGGCGCGAATGGCTACACCTTC. Translation: CASSQIAATGGANGYTF. This chain connects TRBV3-1 (or the pseudogene TRBV3-2) to TRBJ1-2, with 9 bases that match TRBD1. J lost 6 bases, V lost 3 bases, and 14 bases had no gene match. The CDR3 is 17 residues long. CDR1 and CDR2 (germline): LGHDT, YNNKEL (reference sequence).

The chain combines TRBV7-8 with TRBJ2-1, with TRBD1 identical over 7 bases. The CDR3 contains 13 residues. Per germline, CDR1 SGHVS and CDR2 FQNEAQ. The ends lost 6 bases at V and 6 bases at J; junction bases unmatched: 5. The CDR3, as DNA: TGTGCCAGCAGGTCATCAGGGGGCAATGAGCAGTTCTTC. This encodes CASRSSGGNEQFF.

The chain recombines TRBV6-5 with TRBJ2-3, with D unclear. The CDR3 has 15 amino acids. Germline CDR1 is MNHEY and CDR2 is SVGAGI. Trimming left V 0 bases short and J 3 bases short, with 10 bases between. As DNA, the CDR3 is TGTGCCAGCAGTTACTCGCTAGTTTCGACAGATACGCAGTATTTT. This codes for CASSYSLVSTDTQYF.

The rearrangement joins TRBV6-6 to TRBJ1-2, with 9 bases aligning to TRBD1. V lost 4 bases, J lost 0 bases, and 6 bases stayed unmatched. The CDR3 has 16 amino acids. CDR1 is MNHNY and CDR2 is SVGAGI in the germline V gene (reference sequence). Here the CDR3 DNA reads TGTGCCAGCAGTTCTAGGACAGGGGCCACTAACTATGGCTACACCTTC. This codes for CASSSRTGATNYGYTF.

The rearrangement links TRBV12-3 or TRBV12-4 to TRBJ1-6; maybe TRBD1 (5 bases). V gave up 4 bases and J gave up 8 bases, with 9 bases separating them. This CDR3 has 13 amino acids. The CDR3 reads CASSWAQDSPLHF. In nucleotides, the CDR3 is TGTGCCAGCAGTTGGGCACAGGATTCACCCCTCCACTTT.

This rearrangement joins TRBV19 to TRBJ2-6, with D possibly being TRBD1 (5 bases). The CDR3 length is 17 residues. V lost 3 bases and J 1 base, leaving 13 bases between the germline ends. Germline V gene data show CDR1 as LNHDA and CDR2 as SQIVND (reference sequence). The CDR3 DNA reads as TGTGCCAGTAGTATCCAGGGCCCCTTGTCTGGGGCCAACGTCCTGACTTTC. It translates to CASSIQGPLSGANVLTF.

The chain uses TRBV7-9 and TRBJ2-1; 10 bases are shared with TRBD1. V dropped 6 bases and J dropped 1; count of bases not matched to a gene: 3. From germline, CDR1 is SEHNR and CDR2 FQNEAQ (reference sequence). The CDR3 is 15 amino acids. The chain's CDR3 is CASSRDRGSYNEQFF. The CDR3 nucleotides read TGTGCCAGCAGTCGGGACAGGGGTTCCTACAATGAGCAGTTCTTC.

The chain employs TRBV9 and TRBJ2-1, with D hard to call. Between the trimmed V and J ends, which lost 0 bases and 7 bases, there was a span of 8 bases. The germline CDR1 and CDR2 sequences are SGDLS and YYNGEE. There are 13 residues in the CDR3. CDR3 in amino acids: CASSVVAENEQFF. CDR3 nucleotide sequence: TGTGCCAGCAGCGTAGTAGCTGAAAATGAGCAGTTCTTC.

The chain carries TRBV3-1 (or the pseudogene TRBV3-2) and TRBJ2-4; D is perhaps TRBD2 (5 bases). Trimming pared 0 bases from V and 5 bases from J, leaving 17 bases between. Germline V lookup: CDR1 LGHDT, CDR2 YNNKEL (reference sequence). This CDR3 is built from 17 residues. The CDR3 nucleotides are TGTGCCAGCAGCCAAGATAAGGGAGCGTGGGGTGAAAACATTCAGTACTTC. It codes for CASSQDKGAWGENIQYF.

CDR3 loop: CASSLAGELGGYTF. The CDR3 DNA reads as TGTGCCAGCAGCTTAGCAGGGGAACTGGGTGGCTACACCTTC. This chain joins TRBV7-2 and TRBJ1-2; the D gene is possibly TRBD1 (5 bases). The CDR3 is made up of 14 amino acids. V lost 0 bases, J lost 7 bases, and 12 bases lay in between. Germline assignment: CDR1 SGHTA and CDR2 FQGNSA.

This clone was detected once. V is TRBV9 and J is TRBJ1-6; 10 bases map to TRBD1. Germline V gene sequence: CDR1 SGDLS, CDR2 YYNGEE. The V and J ends lost 3 bases and 10 bases, in that order; junction bases with no gene match: 4. CDR3 length: 14 residues. Here the CDR3 DNA reads TGTGCCAGCAGCGGGGGACAGGGGAGGTCACCCCTCCACTTT. Translated, it gives CASSGGQGRSPLHF. The full variable domain, its missing parts supplied by reference TRBV9 and TRBJ1-6, is DSGVTQTPKHLITATGQRVTLRCSPRSGDLSVYWYQQSLDQGLQFLIQYYNGEERAKGNILERFSAQQFPDLHSELNLSSLELGDSALYFCASSGGQGRSPLHFGNGTRLTVT.

J is TRBJ1-1 and V is TRBV5-4; D is ambiguous. V shed 4 bases and J shed 5 bases, with 24 bases lying between them. CDR1 and CDR2 from the germline V gene are SGHNT and YYREEE (reference sequence). The CDR3 is 17 amino acids. The CDR3 sequence is CASSLWSHMERWTEAFF. Here the CDR3 DNA reads TGTGCCAGCAGCCTCTGGTCCCATATGGAGAGGTGGACTGAAGCTTTCTTT.

The chain employs TRBV12-2 and TRBJ2-1; the table's D gene call, TRBD2, was not cross checked with the DNA. TRBV12-2 is an annotated pseudogene. This CDR3 comprises 17 residues. The CDR3 coding sequence is TGTGCAAGTCGCCCCGAGCGACCGAAAAGCTCCTACAATGAGCAGTTCTTC. The encoded protein is CASRPERPKSSYNEQFF.

This chain joins TRBV25-1 and TRBJ2-7; TRBD1 is a possible D gene (5 bases). The CDR3 covers 13 residues. CDR1 and CDR2 from the germline V gene are MGHDK and SYGVNS. The germline V and J ends were trimmed by 2 bases and 7 bases, with 12 bases remaining between them. The CDR3: CASSEGQGREQYF. CDR3 in DNA: TGTGCCAGCAGTGAAGGGCAGGGCAGGGAGCAGTACTTC.

The genes are TRBV11-3 and TRBJ2-6; possibly TRBD1 for D (5 bases). Germline CDR1 SGHNT, CDR2 YENEEA. Trimming stripped 5 bases from V and 2 bases from J, with 10 bases between. This CDR3 comprises 15 residues. The CDR3 DNA reads TGTGCCAGCAGCCCAGGGCAAACTGGGGCCAACGTCCTGACTTTC. Residues: CASSPGQTGANVLTF.

This clone appeared a few times. The V and J genes are TRBV3-1 (or the pseudogene TRBV3-2) and TRBJ1-2; tentative D call: TRBD1 (6 bases). V gave up 2 bases and J gave up 7 bases, with 14 bases separating them. This CDR3 has 14 residues. Germline V gene sequence: CDR1 LGHDT, CDR2 YNNKEL (reference sequence). CDR3 DNA sequence: TGTGCCAGCAGCCAAAACAGGGCAGGCGGTGGCTACACCTTC. This gives the protein CASSQNRAGGGYTF.

The chain joins TRBV30 to TRBJ1-5, with D maybe TRBD1 (6 bases). This CDR3 contains 13 residues. The V end was cut by 5 bases, the J end by 9 bases, with 17 bases between. The V gene's germline CDR1 is GTSNPN and CDR2 SVGIG (reference sequence). DNA of the CDR3: TGTGCCTGGTCTAACAGGGAAGGGCGGCCCCAGCATTTT. Protein sequence: CAWSNREGRPQHF.

V usage is TRBV6-1 and J usage is TRBJ2-7; possible D gene TRBD2, 5 bases. Trimming stripped 1 base from V and 0 bases from J, with 10 bases between. Germline V gene data show CDR1 as MNHNS and CDR2 as SASEGT. The CDR3 runs 15 residues. Here the CDR3 DNA reads TGTGCCAGCAGTGAAGGGCGGAGGAACTCCTACGAGCAGTACTTC. It encodes CASSEGRRNSYEQYF.

CDR3 nucleotide sequence: TGTGCCAGCAGCTTAAGGGGGATAAAGAACACTGAAGCTTTCTTT. Residues: CASSLRGIKNTEAFF. The chain carries TRBV3-1 (or the pseudogene TRBV3-2) and TRBJ1-1; tentatively, D is TRBD1 (6 bases). The germline CDR1 and CDR2 sequences are LGHDT and YNNKEL (reference sequence). The CDR3 is made up of 15 amino acids. Trimming shortened V by 5 bases and J by 1 base, and 14 bases separated the two germline ends.

The chain links TRBV6-1 to TRBJ1-2; perhaps TRBD1 as D (5 bases). Trimming left V 0 bases short and J 5 bases short, with 16 bases between. The germline gives CDR1 MNHNS, CDR2 SASEGT. The CDR3 extends over 16 amino acids. CDR3 sequence (DNA): TGTGCCAGCAGTGAAGCAGTCCCAGGGCGGGGGTATGGCTACACCTTC. It is translated as CASSEAVPGRGYGYTF.